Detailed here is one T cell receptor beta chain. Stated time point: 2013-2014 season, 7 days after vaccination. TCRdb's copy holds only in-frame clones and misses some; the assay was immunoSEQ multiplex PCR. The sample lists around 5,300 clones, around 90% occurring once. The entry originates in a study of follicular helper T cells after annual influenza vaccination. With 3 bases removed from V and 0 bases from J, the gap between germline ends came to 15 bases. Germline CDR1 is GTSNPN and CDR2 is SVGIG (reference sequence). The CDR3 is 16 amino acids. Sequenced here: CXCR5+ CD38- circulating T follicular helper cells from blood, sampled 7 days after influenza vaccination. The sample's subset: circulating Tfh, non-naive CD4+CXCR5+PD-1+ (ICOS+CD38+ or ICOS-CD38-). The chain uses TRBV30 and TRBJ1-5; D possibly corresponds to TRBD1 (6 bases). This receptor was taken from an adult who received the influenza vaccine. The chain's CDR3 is CAWSPGGANSNQPQHF. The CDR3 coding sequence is TGTGCCTGGAGCCCCGGGGGGGCTAATAGCAATCAGCCCCAGCATTTT.